The 32 T cell receptor beta chains below were found in one sample sequenced in a study of blood T cell repertoires in COVID-19. Assay: immunoSEQ multiplex PCR; the TCRdb copy retains only in-frame clones and omits some. The sample contains 25,000 or so clones, 83% of which appear only once. The sample comprised peripheral blood. Source of these receptors: a human donor in a cohort sampled during active COVID-19.

This clone was recorded only once. The rearrangement joins TRBV29-1 to TRBJ1-2; 9 nucleotides match TRBD1. Germline-derived CDR1 and CDR2 are SQVTM and ANQGSEA. The CDR3 has 14 residues. V gave up 1 base and J gave up 4 bases; unmatched junction bases: 4. CDR3 protein: CSVEGGTGTYGYTF. Written as DNA, the CDR3 is TGCAGCGTTGAAGGGGGGACAGGGACCTATGGCTACACCTTC. Based on the CDR3 plus reference TRBV29-1 and TRBJ1-2, the full variable domain is SAVISQKPSRDICQRGTSLTIQCQVDSQVTMMFWYRQQPGQSLTLIATANQGSEATYESGFVIDKFPISRPNLTFSTLTVSNMSPEDSSIYLCSVEGGTGTYGYTFGSGTRLTVV.

The V call is TRBV4-1, the J call TRBJ2-2; D gene ambiguous. The germline V gene has CDR1 MGHRA and CDR2 YSYEKL. The CDR3 extends over 14 amino acids. V was pared by 3 bases and J by 0 bases, with 5 bases between. In DNA form, the CDR3 reads TGCGCCAGCAGCCAGAGCCCGAACACCGGGGAGCTGTTTTTT. Its protein product is CASSQSPNTGELFF.

This clone occurred once. This chain uses TRBV3-1 (or the pseudogene TRBV3-2) with TRBJ1-1; D is ambiguous. Germline V gene data show CDR1 as LGHDT and CDR2 as YNNKEL (reference sequence). This CDR3 comprises 13 residues. V was shortened by 5 bases and J by 0 bases, with 7 bases between the two germline ends. Here the CDR3 DNA reads TGTGCCAGCAGCAAGGCGGTGAACACTGAAGCTTTCTTT. Its protein product is CASSKAVNTEAFF.

The chain joins TRBV27 to TRBJ2-7; weak D call: TRBD2 (6 bases). The length of the CDR3 is 13 residues. Germline V gene sequence: CDR1 MNHEY, CDR2 SMNVEV (reference sequence). The V gene lost 2 bases and the J gene lost 7 bases, with 12 bases spanning the gap. CDR3 loop: CASSLATAGEQYF. Here the CDR3 DNA reads TGTGCCAGCAGTTTAGCCACGGCGGGGGAGCAGTACTTC.

The chain recombines TRBV6-2 or TRBV6-3 with TRBJ2-1; 10 positions agree with TRBD2. The CDR3 length is 20 residues. The junction had 18 bases not matched to a gene; V was cut back by 2 bases and J by 5 bases. Per germline, CDR1 MNHEY and CDR2 SVGEGT. CDR3: CASSYARASGSLRRDNEQFF. The CDR3 nucleotides are TGTGCCAGCAGTTACGCACGGGCTAGCGGGAGCCTCAGGAGGGACAATGAGCAGTTCTTC.

V usage is TRBV2 and J usage is TRBJ1-2; D gene uncertain. The length of the CDR3 is 12 residues. The germline V and J ends were trimmed by 6 bases and 6 bases, with 11 bases remaining between them. Germline V gene lookup returns CDR1 SNHLY and CDR2 FYNNEI. The CDR3 sequence is CASSTTLDGYTF. The CDR3 coding sequence is TGTGCCAGCAGCACAACCCTCGATGGCTACACCTTC.

The chain is built from TRBV9 and TRBJ2-7, with 9 bases aligning to TRBD2. The germline CDR1 and CDR2 sequences are SGDLS and YYNGEE. CDR3 length: 16 residues. The trim removed 0 bases at V and 5 bases at J, leaving 9 bases unmatched. The CDR3 nucleotides read TGTGCCAGCAGCGTAGCTAGCGGGACGGCGCTTGACGAGCAGTACTTC. Amino acids: CASSVASGTALDEQYF.

This chain uses TRBV18 with TRBJ1-5; D perhaps matches TRBD1 (6 bases). The CDR3 has 18 residues. Trimming pared 1 base from V and 0 bases from J, leaving 16 bases between. Germline CDR1 reads KGHSH; CDR2 reads LQKENI. This CDR3 reads CASSPRGYETGSNQPQHF. The CDR3 DNA reads TGTGCCAGCTCACCACGAGGATATGAGACAGGTAGCAATCAGCCCCAGCATTTT.

This sequence joins TRBV28 and TRBJ1-1, with TRBD1 identical over 8 bases. The trim removed 7 bases at V and 0 bases at J, leaving 4 bases unmatched. The CDR3 extends over 14 amino acids. CDR1 is MDHEN, CDR2 SYDVKM, per germline. The chain's CDR3 is CASIMDRVNTEAFF. Written as DNA, the CDR3 is TGTGCCAGCATCATGGACAGGGTGAACACTGAAGCTTTCTTT.

The CDR3 is CASSLDRGHAGYTF. Here the CDR3 DNA reads TGTGCCAGCAGCCTCGACAGGGGGCATGCTGGCTACACCTTC. The gene calls are TRBV28 and TRBJ1-2; 10 bases align to TRBD1. Per the germline V gene, CDR1 is MDHEN and CDR2 is SYDVKM. The CDR3 contains 14 residues. The ends lost 6 bases at V and 7 bases at J; junction bases unmatched: 8.

The chain is built from TRBV29-1 and TRBJ2-3, with 13 nucleotides matching TRBD2. Germline-derived CDR1 and CDR2 are SQVTM and ANQGSEA. V lost 5 bases, J lost 10 bases, and 9 bases stayed unmatched. This CDR3 is built from 14 residues. CDR3 protein: CSVWTSGRGSAQYF. CDR3 DNA: TGCAGCGTTTGGACTAGCGGGAGAGGGTCAGCGCAGTATTTT.

The genes are TRBV11-2 and TRBJ2-3, with 8 nucleotides matching TRBD2. J lost 0 bases, V lost 5 bases, and 10 bases had no gene match. This CDR3 spans 17 amino acids. Germline CDR1 and CDR2: SGHAT and FQNNGV. This chain's CDR3 is CASSLSSSSGSTDTQYF. CDR3 sequence (DNA): TGTGCCAGCAGCCTCTCTTCCTCTAGCGGGAGCACAGATACGCAGTATTTT.

This chain joins TRBV11-1 and TRBJ2-1; 9 bases match TRBD1. J lost 7 bases, V lost 5 bases, and 6 bases had no gene match. Germline CDR1 is SGHAT and CDR2 is FQDESV (reference sequence). CDR3 length: 14 amino acids. CDR3 sequence: CASSRDRVPNEQFF. The CDR3 coding sequence is TGTGCCAGCAGCCGGGACAGGGTTCCTAATGAGCAGTTCTTC.

V gene TRBV7-3 combines with J gene TRBJ2-1; D is perhaps TRBD1 (7 bases). The CDR3 loop spans 16 amino acids. The germline V gene encodes CDR1 SGHTA and CDR2 FQGTGA. The V and J ends lost 3 bases and 8 bases respectively, with 20 bases between them. Written as DNA, the CDR3 is TGTGCCAGCAGCTTGGTCGGAGGGGGCTTAGTTGATGAGCAGTTCTTC. As protein: CASSLVGGGLVDEQFF.

The V call is TRBV5-6, the J call TRBJ2-5; 7 bases are a match to TRBD1. From germline, CDR1 is SGHDT and CDR2 YYEEEE. V was clipped by 1 base and J by 3 bases; unmatched bases: 0. This CDR3 has 13 amino acids. For the CDR3, the DNA is TGTGCCAGCAGCTTGACAGGGGAAGAGACCCAGTACTTC. The encoded protein is CASSLTGEETQYF.

This chain links TRBV29-1 with TRBJ1-4; 8 bases match TRBD1. CDR1 and CDR2 (germline): SQVTM, ANQGSEA. The CDR3 has 13 amino acids. With 4 bases clipped from V and 8 bases from J, the junction kept 6 bases outside the gene matches. The CDR3 region has the DNA TGCAGCGTTGGAGGACAGGGACGCGAAAAACTGTTTTTT. Translation: CSVGGQGREKLFF. The full variable domain, completed using reference TRBV29-1 and TRBJ1-4, is SAVISQKPSRDICQRGTSLTIQCQVDSQVTMMFWYRQQPGQSLTLIATANQGSEATYESGFVIDKFPISRPNLTFSTLTVSNMSPEDSSIYLCSVGGQGREKLFFGSGTQLSVL.

The chain is built from TRBV9 and TRBJ1-1; D unresolved. The CDR3 loop spans 12 amino acids. CDR1 SGDLS and CDR2 YYNGEE come from the germline V gene. V gave up 4 bases and J gave up 6 bases, with 10 bases separating them. DNA for the CDR3: TGTGCCAGCAGCCCCCTAAATGCTGAAGCTTTCTTT. It encodes CASSPLNAEAFF.

This rearrangement joins TRBV11-2 to TRBJ1-2; TRBD1 aligns across 9 bases. Trimming cost V 6 bases and J 8 bases; bases outside gene matches: 16. Germline V gives CDR1 SGHAT, CDR2 FQNNGV. There are 16 residues in the CDR3. CDR3 in amino acids: CASSRAVGTGSHGYTF. CDR3 coding DNA: TGTGCCAGCAGTCGAGCCGTTGGGACAGGGAGTCACGGCTACACCTTC.

V usage is TRBV3-1 (or the pseudogene TRBV3-2) and J usage is TRBJ2-3, with a possible D match to TRBD2 (6 bases). Germline CDR1 is LGHDT and CDR2 is YNNKEL (reference sequence). V lost 4 bases to trimming and J lost 11 bases, with 22 bases between them. The CDR3 spans 15 residues. CDR3 nucleotides: TGTGCCAGCAGCCCACTCCTAACTAGCACTCCGGGGCAGTATTTT. Protein sequence: CASSPLLTSTPGQYF.

J is TRBJ2-5 and V is TRBV19; TRBD2 matches 14 bases. The CDR3 extends over 17 amino acids. Germline V CDR1 and CDR2: LNHDA, SQIVND (reference sequence). With V trimmed by 5 bases and J by 5 bases, 10 bases remained unmatched. Here the CDR3 reads CASSPHETSGGAETQYF. Written as DNA, the CDR3 is TGTGCCAGTAGTCCTCATGAGACTAGCGGGGGGGCCGAGACCCAGTACTTC.

This clone was seen a few times. The genes are TRBV24-1 and TRBJ2-3; TRBD2 matches 8 bases. The CDR3 is 15 residues long. The germline V gene encodes CDR1 KGHDR and CDR2 SFDVKD. Trimming removed 4 bases from V and 4 bases from J; junction bases left unmatched: 6. CDR3 nucleotide sequence: TGTGCCACCAGTGACCCCCTAGCGGGCGCAGATACGCAGTATTTT. This codes for CATSDPLAGADTQYF.

The rearrangement joins TRBV6-2 or TRBV6-3 to TRBJ1-2; D gene ambiguous. Trimming pared 4 bases from V and 1 base from J, leaving 13 bases between. CDR3 size: 15 residues. The germline CDR1 and CDR2 sequences are MNHEY and SVGEGT. The CDR3 region has the DNA TGTGCCAGCAGTTCCATGGGCCTCGGTAACTATGGCTACACCTTC. This translates into CASSSMGLGNYGYTF.

V usage is TRBV3-1 (or the pseudogene TRBV3-2) and J usage is TRBJ2-1; 11 nucleotides match TRBD2. The V segment lost 3 bases and the J segment 5 bases; nucleotides outside the gene matches: 6. The CDR3 is 16 amino acids. Germline lookup yields CDR1 LGHDT and CDR2 YNNKEL (reference sequence). CDR3 in amino acids: CASSQSSGRADNEQFF. The CDR3 DNA follows: TGTGCCAGCAGCCAGAGTAGCGGGAGGGCCGACAATGAGCAGTTCTTC.

The chain has TRBV5-4 and TRBJ1-1; no clear D gene. Germline lookup yields CDR1 SGHNT and CDR2 YYREEE (reference sequence). The CDR3 covers 11 residues. Trimming removed 4 bases at V and 6 bases at J, with 7 bases between. The CDR3 is CASSHSAEAFF. The CDR3 nucleotides are TGTGCCAGCAGCCATAGCGCTGAAGCTTTCTTT.

The chain joins TRBV29-1 to TRBJ2-3; TRBD1 might be the D (6 bases). Trimming left V 6 bases short and J 2 bases short, with 21 bases between. Germline V gene data show CDR1 as SQVTM and CDR2 as ANQGSEA. The CDR3 is 16 amino acids. The CDR3 loop reads CSVFHRDITYTDTQYF. The CDR3 coding sequence is TGCAGCGTCTTCCACCGGGACATTACATACACAGATACGCAGTATTTT.

The CDR3 loop reads CASSPGQGPSSYEQYF. The CDR3 region has the DNA TGCGCCAGCAGCCCGGGACAGGGTCCTAGCTCCTACGAGCAGTACTTC. The rearrangement links TRBV5-1 to TRBJ2-7; the match to TRBD1 covers 9 bases. The CDR3 extends over 16 amino acids. V shed 4 bases and J 0 bases; nucleotides not matched to a gene: 8. CDR1 and CDR2 from the germline V gene are SGHRS and YFSETQ.

V is TRBV20-1 and J is TRBJ2-5; D remains unclear. With 1 base removed from V and 7 bases from J, the gap between germline ends came to 7 bases. This CDR3 spans 11 amino acids. Germline V gene sequence: CDR1 DFQATT, CDR2 SNEGSKA (reference sequence). This chain's CDR3 is CSARAARTQYF. CDR3 nucleotide sequence: TGCAGTGCTAGAGCCGCGCGGACCCAGTACTTC.

This clone turned up a few times. The chain employs TRBV5-1 and TRBJ2-2; D is ambiguous. There are 14 residues in the CDR3. The germline V gene has CDR1 SGHRS and CDR2 YFSETQ. V lost 0 bases, J lost 1 base, and 4 bases lay in between. CDR3 sequence reads: CASSLAGNTGELFF. In DNA form, the CDR3 reads TGCGCCAGCAGCTTGGCAGGGAACACCGGGGAGCTGTTTTTT.

The chain carries TRBV19 and TRBJ2-7, with TRBD1 matching over 7 bases. Germline CDR1 is LNHDA and CDR2 is SQIVND (reference sequence). This CDR3 spans 16 amino acids. V trimming: 3 bases; J trimming: 4 bases; junction bases outside the gene matches: 12. CDR3 coding DNA: TGTGCCAGTAGTATCAATCCGGGACAGTTAACGTACGAGCAGTACTTC. This translates into CASSINPGQLTYEQYF.

The CDR3 protein is CASSTLKRGEGNTIYF. The CDR3 bases are TGTGCCAGCAGCACCCTGAAACGGGGGGAAGGAAACACCATATATTTT. The gene calls are TRBV11-2 and TRBJ1-3; tentative D call: TRBD1 (5 bases). The CDR3 has 16 amino acids. Germline V gene lookup returns CDR1 SGHAT and CDR2 FQNNGV. Trimming stripped 5 bases from V and 4 bases from J, with 18 bases between.

The V gene is TRBV18, the J gene TRBJ2-7, with unresolved D. The CDR3 is 14 amino acids. Trimming stripped 2 bases from V and 4 bases from J, with 12 bases between. The germline CDR1 and CDR2 sequences are KGHSH and LQKENI. The CDR3 DNA reads as TGTGCCAGCTCACCAAAAGTGTCCACTTACGAGCAGTACTTC. Translation: CASSPKVSTYEQYF.

The chain combines TRBV5-1 with TRBJ1-2; 9 bases map to TRBD1. This CDR3 comprises 14 residues. Looked up from germline, CDR1 is SGHRS and CDR2 is YFSETQ. After removal of 2 bases from V and 8 bases from J, the junction contained 7 bases not matched to a gene. The CDR3 spells CASSFSTGGHGYTF. The DNA for the CDR3 is TGCGCCAGCAGCTTTAGTACAGGGGGCCACGGCTACACCTTC.